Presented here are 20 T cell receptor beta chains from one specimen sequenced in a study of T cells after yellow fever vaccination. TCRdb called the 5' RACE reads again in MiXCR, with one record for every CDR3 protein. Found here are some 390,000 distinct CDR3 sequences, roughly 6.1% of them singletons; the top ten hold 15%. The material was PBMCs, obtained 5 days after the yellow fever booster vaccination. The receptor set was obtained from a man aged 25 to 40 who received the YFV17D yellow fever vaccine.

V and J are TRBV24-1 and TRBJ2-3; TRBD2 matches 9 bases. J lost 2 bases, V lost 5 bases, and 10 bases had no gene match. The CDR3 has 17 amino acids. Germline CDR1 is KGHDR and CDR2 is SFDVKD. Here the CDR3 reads CATSGGGLASITDTQYF. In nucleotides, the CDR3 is TGTGCCACCAGTGGAGGAGGACTAGCGAGTATCACAGATACGCAGTATTTT.

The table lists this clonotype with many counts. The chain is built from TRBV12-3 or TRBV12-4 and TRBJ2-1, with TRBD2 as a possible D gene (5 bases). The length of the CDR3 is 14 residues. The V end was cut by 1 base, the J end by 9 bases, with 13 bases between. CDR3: CASSLERLGSEQFF. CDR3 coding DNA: TGTGCCAGCAGTTTAGAACGTTTGGGGAGTGAGCAGTTCTTC.

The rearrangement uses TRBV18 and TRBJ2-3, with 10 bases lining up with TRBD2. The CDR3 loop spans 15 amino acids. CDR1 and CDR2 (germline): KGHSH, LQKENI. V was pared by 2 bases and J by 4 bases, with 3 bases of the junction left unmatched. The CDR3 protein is CASSPGLAVSDTQYF. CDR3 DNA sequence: TGTGCCAGCTCACCAGGACTAGCGGTTTCAGATACGCAGTATTTT.

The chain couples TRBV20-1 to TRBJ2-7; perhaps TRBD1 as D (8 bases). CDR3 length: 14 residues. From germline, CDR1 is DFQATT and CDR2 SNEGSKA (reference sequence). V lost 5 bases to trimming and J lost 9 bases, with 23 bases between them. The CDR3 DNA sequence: TGCAGTGCTGGCGGGGGACAGGACCAGCATGTGCAGTACTTC. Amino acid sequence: CSAGGGQDQHVQYF.

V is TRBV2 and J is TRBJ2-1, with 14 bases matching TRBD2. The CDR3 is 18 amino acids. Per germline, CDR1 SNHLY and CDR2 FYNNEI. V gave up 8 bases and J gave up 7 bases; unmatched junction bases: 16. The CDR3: CASCLTLPGLAGVNEQFF. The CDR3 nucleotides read TGTGCCAGCTGTTTAACTTTACCGGGACTAGCGGGAGTAAATGAGCAGTTCTTC.

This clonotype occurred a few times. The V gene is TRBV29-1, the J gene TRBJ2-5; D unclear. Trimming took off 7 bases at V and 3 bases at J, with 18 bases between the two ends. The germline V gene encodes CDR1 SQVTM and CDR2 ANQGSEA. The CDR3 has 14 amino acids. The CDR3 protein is CSAPVGHVKETQYF. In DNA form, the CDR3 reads TGCAGCGCCCCCGTAGGGCATGTGAAAGAGACCCAGTACTTC.

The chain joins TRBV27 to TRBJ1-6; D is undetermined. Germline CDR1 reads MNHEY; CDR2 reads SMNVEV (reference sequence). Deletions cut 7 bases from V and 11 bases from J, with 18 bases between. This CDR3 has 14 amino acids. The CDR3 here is CASTTLWSATPLHF. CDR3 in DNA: TGTGCCAGCACCACTCTGTGGTCCGCCACACCCCTCCACTTT.

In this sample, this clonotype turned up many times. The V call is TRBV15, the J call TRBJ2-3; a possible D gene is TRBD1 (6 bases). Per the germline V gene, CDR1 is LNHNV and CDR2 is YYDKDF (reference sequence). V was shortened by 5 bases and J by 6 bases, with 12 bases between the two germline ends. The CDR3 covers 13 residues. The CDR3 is CATSGQSGDTQYF. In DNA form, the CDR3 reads TGTGCCACCAGCGGACAGTCCGGGGATACGCAGTATTTT. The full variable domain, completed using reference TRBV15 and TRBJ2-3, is DAMVIQNPRYQVTQFGKPVTLSCSQTLNHNVMYWYQQKSSQAPKLLFHYYDKDFNNEADTPDNFQSRRPNTSFCFLDIRSPGLGDTAMYLCATSGQSGDTQYFGPGTRLTVL.

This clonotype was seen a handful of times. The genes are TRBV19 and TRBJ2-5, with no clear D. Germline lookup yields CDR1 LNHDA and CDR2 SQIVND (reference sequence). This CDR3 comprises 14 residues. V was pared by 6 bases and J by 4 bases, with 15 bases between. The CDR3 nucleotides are TGTGCCAGTAGCCCCACCCCGACCGGAGAGACCCAGTACTTC. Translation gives CASSPTPTGETQYF.

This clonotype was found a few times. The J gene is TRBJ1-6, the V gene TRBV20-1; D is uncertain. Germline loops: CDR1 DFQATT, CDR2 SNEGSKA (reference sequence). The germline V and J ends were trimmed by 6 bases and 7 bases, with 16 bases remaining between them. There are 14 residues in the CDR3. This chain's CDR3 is CSAKIKVLNSPLHF. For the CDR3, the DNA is TGCAGTGCCAAAATCAAGGTTTTGAATTCACCCCTCCACTTT.

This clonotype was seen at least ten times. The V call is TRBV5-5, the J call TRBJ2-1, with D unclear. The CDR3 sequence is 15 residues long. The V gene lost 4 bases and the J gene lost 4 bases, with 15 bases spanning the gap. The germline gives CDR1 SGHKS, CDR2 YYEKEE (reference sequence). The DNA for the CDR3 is TGTGCCAGCAGCACCACCGGGCGGCCTTACAATGAGCAGTTCTTC. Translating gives CASSTTGRPYNEQFF.

In nucleotides, the CDR3 is TGTGCCAGCAGCTTAGTTGGAGCGGGAGAATCCTACGAGCAGTACTTC. Translating gives CASSLVGAGESYEQYF. The chain couples TRBV7-2 to TRBJ2-7, with 8 nucleotides matching TRBD2. V shed 1 base and J 1 base; nucleotides not matched to a gene: 6. This CDR3 is built from 16 residues. Germline V lookup: CDR1 SGHTA, CDR2 FQGNSA.

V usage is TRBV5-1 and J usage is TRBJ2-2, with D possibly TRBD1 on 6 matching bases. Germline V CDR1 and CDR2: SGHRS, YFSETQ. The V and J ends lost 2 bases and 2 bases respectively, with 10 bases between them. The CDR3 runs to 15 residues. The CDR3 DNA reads TGCGCCAGCAGCTTTAACAGGGTAAACACCGGGGAGCTGTTTTTT. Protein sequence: CASSFNRVNTGELFF.

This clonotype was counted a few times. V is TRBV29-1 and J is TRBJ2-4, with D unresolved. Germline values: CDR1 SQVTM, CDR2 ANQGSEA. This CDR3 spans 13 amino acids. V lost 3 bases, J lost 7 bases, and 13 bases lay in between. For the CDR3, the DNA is TGCAGCGTTGACGTCCCCGAGTCCAACATTCAGTACTTC. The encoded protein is CSVDVPESNIQYF.

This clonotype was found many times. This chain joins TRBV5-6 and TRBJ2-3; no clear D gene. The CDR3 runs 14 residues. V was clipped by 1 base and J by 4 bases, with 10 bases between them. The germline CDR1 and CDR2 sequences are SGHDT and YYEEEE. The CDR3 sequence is CASSLSGFADTQYF. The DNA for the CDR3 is TGTGCCAGCAGCTTGTCCGGATTCGCAGATACGCAGTATTTT. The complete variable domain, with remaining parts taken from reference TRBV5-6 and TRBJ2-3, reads DAGVTQSPTHLIKTRGQQVTLRCSPKSGHDTVSWYQQALGQGPQFIFQYYEEEERQRGNFPDRFSGHQFPNYSSELNVNALLLGDSALYLCASSLSGFADTQYFGPGTRLTVL.

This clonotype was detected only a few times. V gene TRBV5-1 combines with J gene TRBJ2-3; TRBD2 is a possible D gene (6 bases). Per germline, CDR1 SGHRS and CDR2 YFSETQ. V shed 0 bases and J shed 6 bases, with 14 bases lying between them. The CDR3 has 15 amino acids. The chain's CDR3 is CASSLGAGSMDTQYF. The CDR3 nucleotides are TGCGCCAGCAGCTTGGGTGCGGGATCCATGGATACGCAGTATTTT.

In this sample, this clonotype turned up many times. CDR3: CASSNPTSGRRNEQFF. The CDR3, as DNA: TGTGCCAGCAGCAACCCGACTAGCGGGAGGAGGAATGAGCAGTTCTTC. The genes are TRBV21-1 and TRBJ2-1; the tabulated D call, TRBD2, remains unverified against the DNA. TRBV21-1 is noted as a pseudogene. The CDR3 totals 16 residues.

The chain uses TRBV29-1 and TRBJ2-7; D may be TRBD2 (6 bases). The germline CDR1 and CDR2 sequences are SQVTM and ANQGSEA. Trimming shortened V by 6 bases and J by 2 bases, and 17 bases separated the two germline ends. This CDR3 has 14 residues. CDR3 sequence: CSVKAPGRPYEQYF. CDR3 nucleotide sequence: TGCAGCGTCAAAGCCCCAGGGAGGCCCTACGAGCAGTACTTC.

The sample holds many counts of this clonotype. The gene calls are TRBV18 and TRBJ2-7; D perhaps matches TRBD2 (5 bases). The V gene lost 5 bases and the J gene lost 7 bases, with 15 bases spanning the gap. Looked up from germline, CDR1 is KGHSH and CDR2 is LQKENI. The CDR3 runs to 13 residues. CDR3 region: CASSTGLEREQYF. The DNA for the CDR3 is TGTGCCAGCTCAACTGGACTCGAGAGGGAGCAGTACTTC. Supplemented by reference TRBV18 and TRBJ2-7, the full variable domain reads NAGVMQNPRHLVRRRGQEARLRCSPMKGHSHVYWYRQLPEEGLKFMVYLQKENIIDESGMPKERFSAEFPKEGPSILRIQQVVRGDSAAYFCASSTGLEREQYFGPGTRLTVT.

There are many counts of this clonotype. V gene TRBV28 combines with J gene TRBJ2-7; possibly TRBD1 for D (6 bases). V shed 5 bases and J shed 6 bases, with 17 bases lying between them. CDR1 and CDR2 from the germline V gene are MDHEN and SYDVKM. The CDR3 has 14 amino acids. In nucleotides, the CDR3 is TGTGCCAGCAGTATCCCTGACAGGAGGTCCGAGCAGTACTTC. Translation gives CASSIPDRRSEQYF. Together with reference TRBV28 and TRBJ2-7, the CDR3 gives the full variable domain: DVKVTQSSRYLVKRTGEKVFLECVQDMDHENMFWYRQDPGLGLRLIYFSYDVKMKEKGDIPEGYSVSREKKERFSLILESASTNQTSMYLCASSIPDRRSEQYFGPGTRLTVT.